One sample yielded the 5 T cell receptor beta chains listed below, sequenced in a study of blood T cells in healthy people across ages. A second PCR of 7 to 11 cycles used a sample-barcoded 5' primer and a J-beta primer mix. MiXCR, run by TCRdb on the 5' RACE reads, gives a single entry per CDR3 protein. The sample lists around 800,000 distinct CDR3 sequences, about half occurring once. Sequenced: blood. The receptors derive from an elderly man in good health.

The chain carries TRBV5-1 and TRBJ2-1; TRBD2 matches 9 bases. V lost 2 bases, J lost 3 bases, and 3 bases stayed unmatched. The CDR3 extends over 15 amino acids. Germline CDR1 reads SGHRS; CDR2 reads YFSETQ. CDR3 bases: TGCGCCAGCAGCTTAGGACTAGCGAACTACAATGAGCAGTTCTTC. Translation: CASSLGLANYNEQFF.

The V and J genes are TRBV10-3 and TRBJ2-1; 8 bases line up with TRBD1. CDR3 length: 14 amino acids. The V and J ends lost 4 bases and 7 bases, in that order; junction bases with no gene match: 6. The germline CDR1 and CDR2 sequences are ENHRY and SYGVKD. In DNA, the CDR3 is TGTGCCATCAGTGGTCGGACAGGGTTTAATGAGCAGTTCTTC. Its translation: CAISGRTGFNEQFF.

The chain is built from TRBV7-9 and TRBJ1-1, with D perhaps matching TRBD1 (6 bases). Germline loops: CDR1 SEHNR, CDR2 FQNEAQ (reference sequence). The CDR3 covers 17 residues. V dropped 4 bases and J dropped 3 bases, with 21 bases sitting between them. CDR3 in amino acids: CASSSPPRGKKDTEAFF. As DNA, the CDR3 is TGTGCCAGCAGCTCCCCACCCAGGGGCAAAAAAGACACTGAAGCTTTCTTT. The whole variable domain, remainder taken from reference TRBV7-9 and TRBJ1-1, is DTGVSQNPRHKITKRGQNVTFRCDPISEHNRLYWYRQTLGQGPEFLTYFQNEAQLEKSRLLSDRFSAERPKGSFSTLEIQRTEQGDSAMYLCASSSPPRGKKDTEAFFGQGTRLTVV.

This clonotype showed up just a few times. The chain combines TRBV6-2 or TRBV6-3 with TRBJ2-5; D uncertain. The V gene's germline CDR1 is MNHEY and CDR2 SVGEGT. CDR3 length: 13 amino acids. V lost 0 bases and J 2 bases, leaving 4 bases between the germline ends. This chain's CDR3 is CASSYSIQETQYF. As DNA, the CDR3 is TGTGCCAGCAGTTACTCGATACAAGAGACCCAGTACTTC.

The V call is TRBV5-1, the J call TRBJ1-5; 9 bases align to TRBD1. Germline loops: CDR1 SGHRS, CDR2 YFSETQ. The CDR3 is 15 residues long. Losses at the gene ends were 5 bases for V and 2 bases for J; bases not matched to a gene: 5. CDR3 sequence: CASRGTGGRNQPQHF. The CDR3 DNA reads as TGCGCCAGCAGGGGAACAGGGGGCCGCAATCAGCCCCAGCATTTT.